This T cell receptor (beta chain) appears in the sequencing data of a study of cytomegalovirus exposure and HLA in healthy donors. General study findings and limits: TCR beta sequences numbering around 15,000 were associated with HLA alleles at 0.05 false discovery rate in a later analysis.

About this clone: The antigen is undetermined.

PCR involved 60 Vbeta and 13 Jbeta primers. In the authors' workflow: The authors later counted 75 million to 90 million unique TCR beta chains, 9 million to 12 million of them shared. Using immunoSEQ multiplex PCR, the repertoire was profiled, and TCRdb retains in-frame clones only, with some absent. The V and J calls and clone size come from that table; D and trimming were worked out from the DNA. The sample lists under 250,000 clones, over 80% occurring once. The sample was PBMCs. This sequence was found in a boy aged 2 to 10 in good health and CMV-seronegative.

Here the CDR3 reads CASSFYPGEQYF. As DNA, the CDR3 is TGTGCCAGCAGTTTTTACCCAGGCGAGCAGTACTTC. The rearrangement joins TRBV27 to TRBJ2-7; no firm D call. The CDR3 loop spans 12 amino acids. Trimming took 3 bases from V and 6 from J, leaving 9 bases between them. The germline V gene encodes CDR1 MNHEY and CDR2 SMNVEV (reference sequence).